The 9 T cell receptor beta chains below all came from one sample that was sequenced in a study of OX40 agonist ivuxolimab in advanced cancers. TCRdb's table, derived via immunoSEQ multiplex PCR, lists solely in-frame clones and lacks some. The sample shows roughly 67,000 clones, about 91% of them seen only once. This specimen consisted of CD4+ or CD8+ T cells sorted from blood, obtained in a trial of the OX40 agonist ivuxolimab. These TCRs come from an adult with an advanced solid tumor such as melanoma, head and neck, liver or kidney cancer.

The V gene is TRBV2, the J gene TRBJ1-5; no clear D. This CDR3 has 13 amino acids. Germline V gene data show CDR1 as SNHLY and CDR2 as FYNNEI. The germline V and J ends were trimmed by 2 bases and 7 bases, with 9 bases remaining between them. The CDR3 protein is CASSESPGQPQHF. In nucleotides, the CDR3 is TGTGCCAGCAGTGAAAGCCCCGGGCAGCCCCAGCATTTT.

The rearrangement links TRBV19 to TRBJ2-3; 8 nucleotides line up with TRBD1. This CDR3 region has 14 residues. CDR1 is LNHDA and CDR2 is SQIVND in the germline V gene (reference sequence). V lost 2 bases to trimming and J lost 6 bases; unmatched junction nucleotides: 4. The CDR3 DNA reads TGTGCCAGTAGTATATTTCAGGGGGCTGATACGCAGTATTTT. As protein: CASSIFQGADTQYF.

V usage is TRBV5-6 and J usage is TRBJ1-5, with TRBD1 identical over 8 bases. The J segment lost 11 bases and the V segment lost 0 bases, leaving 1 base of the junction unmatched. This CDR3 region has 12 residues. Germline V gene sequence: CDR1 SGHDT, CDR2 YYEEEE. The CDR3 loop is CASSLGGQAQHF. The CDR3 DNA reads TGTGCCAGCAGCTTGGGGGGACAGGCCCAGCATTTT.

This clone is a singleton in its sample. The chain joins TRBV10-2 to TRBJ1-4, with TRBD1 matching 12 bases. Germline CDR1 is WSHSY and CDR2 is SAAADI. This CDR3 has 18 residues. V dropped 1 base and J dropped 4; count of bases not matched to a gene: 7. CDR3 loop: CASSEFPGQGAFNEKLFF. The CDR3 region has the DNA TGCGCCAGCAGTGAGTTTCCGGGACAGGGGGCCTTTAATGAAAAACTGTTTTTT.

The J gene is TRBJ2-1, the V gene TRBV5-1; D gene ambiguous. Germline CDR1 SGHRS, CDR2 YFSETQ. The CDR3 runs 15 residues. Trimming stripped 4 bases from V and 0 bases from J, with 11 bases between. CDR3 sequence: CASSVDWSSYNEQFF. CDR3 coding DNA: TGCGCCAGCAGCGTCGACTGGAGCTCCTACAATGAGCAGTTCTTC.

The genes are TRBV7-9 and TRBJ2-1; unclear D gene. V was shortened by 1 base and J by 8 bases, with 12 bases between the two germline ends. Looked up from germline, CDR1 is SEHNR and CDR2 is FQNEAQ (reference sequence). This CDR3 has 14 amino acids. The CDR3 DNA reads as TGTGCCAGCAGCTTAGTGCTAGGTCGGGATGAGCAGTTCTTC. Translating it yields CASSLVLGRDEQFF.

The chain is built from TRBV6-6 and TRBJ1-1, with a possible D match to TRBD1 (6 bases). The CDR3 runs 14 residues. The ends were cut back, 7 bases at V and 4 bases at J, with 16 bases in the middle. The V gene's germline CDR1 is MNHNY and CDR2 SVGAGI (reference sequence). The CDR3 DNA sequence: TGTGCCAGCAAACTGGGGGCTGTTTTCACTGAAGCTTTCTTT. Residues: CASKLGAVFTEAFF.

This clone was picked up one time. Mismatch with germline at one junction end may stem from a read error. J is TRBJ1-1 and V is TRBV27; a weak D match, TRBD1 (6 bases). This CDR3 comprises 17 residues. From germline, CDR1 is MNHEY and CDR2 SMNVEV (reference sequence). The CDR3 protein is CASSLRGGRVARTEASF. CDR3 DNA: TGTGCCAGCAGTTTAAGGGGGGGCAGGGTAGCTCGCACTGAAGCTTCCTTT.

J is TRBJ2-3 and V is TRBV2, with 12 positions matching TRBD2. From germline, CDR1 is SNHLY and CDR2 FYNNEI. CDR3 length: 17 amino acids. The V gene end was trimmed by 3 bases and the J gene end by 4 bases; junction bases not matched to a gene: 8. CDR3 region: CASSELLAGGPADTQYF. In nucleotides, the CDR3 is TGTGCCAGCAGTGAGCTTCTAGCGGGGGGGCCCGCAGATACGCAGTATTTT.